A selection of T cell receptor beta chains follows, all from one sample in a study of blood T cell repertoires in COVID-19. Sequenced by immunoSEQ multiplex PCR; TCRdb stores in-frame clones only, minus some. The sample carries roughly 63,000 clones, 74% recorded once. Sequenced input: peripheral blood. These TCRs come from a woman of 80 years or more with acute or convalescent COVID-19. The conserved cysteine and the conserved F or W are not part of the CDR3 here. Fields, in order: J gene, V gene, CDR3 protein.

TRBJ2-1	TRBV12-5	ASGLVIAENNEQF
TRBJ1-1	TRBV6-5	ASSSGTGRTEAF
TRBJ1-4	TRBV28	ASTSGGNEKLF
TRBJ1-2	TRBV24-1	ATSDPTGNYGYT
TRBJ2-1	TRBV5-1	ASSLGLSYNEQF
TRBJ2-4	TRBV9	ASSEQGGGSKNIQY
TRBJ2-1	TRBV4-3	ASSQVLAGGLRF
TRBJ2-1	TRBV4-2	TLPRHNEQF
TRBJ1-5	TRBV18	ASSPGPGNQPQH
TRBJ2-7	TRBV5-1	ASSTTTGSYEQY
TRBJ2-3	TRBV19	ASSTGTSGYTQY
TRBJ2-5	TRBV7-6	ASSQPAGGRGETQY
TRBJ1-6	TRBV9	ASSVINSPLH
TRBJ2-7	TRBV18	ASSTSGPYEQY
TRBJ2-1	TRBV19	ASSQGSVEMTQF
TRBJ2-1	TRBV29-1	SVGGIVAGNSYNEQF
TRBJ2-1	TRBV19	ASSSKTGLEQF
TRBJ2-1	TRBV7-9	ASSRTSGYNEQF
TRBJ1-2	TRBV4-3	ASSQDLGGSATNYGYT
TRBJ2-5	TRBV2	ASSETNGGGETQY
TRBJ2-3	TRBV2	ASSRRPDGGGKDADTQY
TRBJ2-5	TRBV9	ASSVEDYGGETQY
TRBJ1-2	TRBV28	ASSLTWDRYYGYT
TRBJ1-4	TRBV28	ASSRRQGGNEKLF
TRBJ2-5	TRBV7-2	ASSFTPEGLATRETQY
TRBJ2-7	TRBV6-4	ASSDYGALGQASYEQY
TRBJ2-1	TRBV19	ASSMGGLAGTDEQF
TRBJ2-1	TRBV6-6	ASRDRNYNEQF
TRBJ2-1	TRBV11-3	ASSLRRASYNEQF
TRBJ2-3	TRBV7-9	ASSLGHSDTQY
TRBJ1-5	TRBV10-3	AISESYGEDQPQH
TRBJ2-3	TRBV19	ASSIGPARTDTQY
TRBJ2-3	TRBV2	ASSRLAGVLDTQY
TRBJ1-5	TRBV18	ASSPTGKPQH
TRBJ2-1	TRBV21-1	ANEPGLPYNEQF
TRBJ2-5	TRBV19	ASSIVLAGETQY
TRBJ2-4	TRBV14	ASSQVRGTKNIQY
TRBJ1-1	TRBV5-1	ASSLEAGFVNTEAF
TRBJ2-7	TRBV6-2/TRBV6-3	ASSSQGPPLYEQY
TRBJ2-1	TRBV11-3	ASSLTPASNEQF
TRBJ1-2	TRBV2	ASTRNPGMGGYT
TRBJ1-1	TRBV5-1	ASSLTTGGTEAF